A selection of T cell receptor beta chains follows, all from one sample in a study of OX40 agonist ivuxolimab in advanced cancers. TCRdb keeps only in-frame clones here, not all; method: immunoSEQ multiplex PCR. Of tens of thousands of clones listed, approximately 91% are singletons. The sample in question was CD4+ or CD8+ T cells sorted from blood, obtained in a trial of the OX40 agonist ivuxolimab. These receptors all come from an adult with an advanced solid tumor such as melanoma, head and neck, liver or kidney cancer. Each CDR3 is given with its conserved first and last residue. D genes are given only for firm matches. Not all rows give a size; the values are once, few, many and, for expanded clones, a class.

v_gene	abundance	d_gene	j_gene	CDR3nt	CDR3aa
TRBV9	-	TRBD1	TRBJ2-7	TGTGCCAGCAGCGCCGGGACAGGGTACGAGCAGTACTTC	CASSAGTGYEQYF
TRBV6-5	-	-	TRBJ2-7	TGTGCCAGCAGTTACCAGGGATCCAACGAGCAGTACTTC	CASSYQGSNEQYF
TRBV7-8	once	-	TRBJ2-5	TGTGCCAGCTGGGGGGGCCCAGAGACCCAGTACTTC	CASWGGPETQYF
TRBV11-2	-	-	TRBJ1-4	TGTGCCAGCAGCTTAGGTAGCGGACTGAGTAATGAAAAACTGTTTTTT	CASSLGSGLSNEKLFF
TRBV7-2	-	-	TRBJ2-7	TGTGCCAGCAGCTTCGCCTCCTACGAGCAGTACTTC	CASSFASYEQYF
TRBV7-6	-	TRBD2	TRBJ2-1	TGTGCCAGCAGCTTAGGCGGGGGTCCCAATGAGCAGTTCTTC	CASSLGGGPNEQFF
TRBV7-3	-	TRBD2	TRBJ2-3	TGTGCCAGCAGCTTAAAACGTCTAGCGGGGGGCACAGATACGCAGTATTTT	CASSLKRLAGGTDTQYF
TRBV6-6	-	-	TRBJ1-4	TGTGCCAGCAGTTACTCCCCGGGGGTTAATGAAAAACTGTTTTTT	CASSYSPGVNEKLFF
TRBV5-1	-	-	TRBJ1-1	TGCGCCAGCACCCCCGACTCAGGGACTGAAGCTTTCTTT	CASTPDSGTEAFF
TRBV7-9	once	-	TRBJ2-1	TGTGCCAGCAGCTCCAACCAAGGAAGCTCCTACAATGAGCAGTTCTTC	CASSSNQGSSYNEQFF
TRBV7-6	-	-	TRBJ2-7	TGTGCCAGCAGCCCCCCCGGGGGCTACGAGCAGTACTTC	CASSPPGGYEQYF
TRBV4-3	-	TRBD2	TRBJ2-4	TGCGCCAGCAGCCAAGAGCGCGTGGGGGGGGAGCGAGGCATTCAGTACTTC	CASSQERVGGERGIQYF
TRBV7-9	-	-	TRBJ2-7	TGTGCCAGCAGCCCACGACAGTTGCCCTACGAGCAGTACTTC	CASSPRQLPYEQYF
TRBV5-6	-	-	TRBJ2-7	TGTGCCAGCAGCTCCGGGACCACGGTAAACGAGCAGTACTTC	CASSSGTTVNEQYF